This TCR beta chain stems from a study of control samples from healthy donors and cancer patients. The table came from immunoSEQ multiplex PCR; TCRdb's copy has only in-frame clones and leaves some out. The data include about 210,000 clones; the top ten clones carry approximately 2.2%. The CDR3 is made up of 16 amino acids. The V end was cut by 0 bases, the J end by 2 bases, with 11 bases between. Germline loops: CDR1 MNHEY, CDR2 SMNVEV (reference sequence). The sequence came from a woman in her 30s in good health. What was sequenced was blood. V is TRBV27 and J is TRBJ1-3; possible D gene TRBD1, 6 bases. For the CDR3, the DNA is TGTGCCAGCAGTTTATCGAGAACAGGGCCTGGAAACACCATATATTTT. Its protein product is CASSLSRTGPGNTIYF.